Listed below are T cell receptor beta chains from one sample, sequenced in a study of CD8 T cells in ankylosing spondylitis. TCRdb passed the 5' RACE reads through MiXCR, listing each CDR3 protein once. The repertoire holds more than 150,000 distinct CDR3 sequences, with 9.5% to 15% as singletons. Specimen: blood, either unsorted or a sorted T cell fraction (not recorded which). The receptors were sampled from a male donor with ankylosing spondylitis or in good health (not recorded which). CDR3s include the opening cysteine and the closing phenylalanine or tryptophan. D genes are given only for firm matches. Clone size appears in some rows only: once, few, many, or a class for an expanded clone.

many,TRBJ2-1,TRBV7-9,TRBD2,TGTGCCAGCAGCTTAGCTGATAGCGGGGGTAATGAGCAGTTCTTC,CASSLADSGGNEQFF
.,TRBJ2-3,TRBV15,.,TGTGCCACCAGCAGAGACTCGGCACGGGACACAGATACGCAGTATTTT,CATSRDSARDTDTQYF
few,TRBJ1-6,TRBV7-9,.,TGTGCCAGCAGCCGGACCCCTCAGGACGGGTATAATTCACCCCTCCACTTT,CASSRTPQDGYNSPLHF
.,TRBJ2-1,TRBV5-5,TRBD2,TGTGCCAGCAGCGAAACTAGCGGGTTCTCCTACAATGAGCAGTTCTTC,CASSETSGFSYNEQFF
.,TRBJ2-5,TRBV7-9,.,TGTGCCAGTCGGGACACCAAAGAGACCCAGTACTTC,CASRDTKETQYF
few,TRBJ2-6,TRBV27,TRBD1,TGTGCCAGCAGTCTCGGGACAGCTGGGGCCAACGTCCTGACTTTC,CASSLGTAGANVLTF
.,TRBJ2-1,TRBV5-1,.,TGCGCCAGCAGCCAAACCGGGGGCCCGTACAATGAGCAGTTCTTC,CASSQTGGPYNEQFF
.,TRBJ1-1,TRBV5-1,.,TGCGCCAGCAGCTTGGAGGCGGGGTTGTCAACTGAAGCTTTCTTT,CASSLEAGLSTEAFF
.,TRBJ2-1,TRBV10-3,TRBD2,TGTGCCATCACCTCCGGGGGGTACAATGAGCAGTTCTTC,CAITSGGYNEQFF
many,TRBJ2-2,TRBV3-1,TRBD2,TGTGCCAGCAGCCAAGTCGTGGTGAGAGCGGGAGGAATCACCGGGGAGCTGTTTTTT,CASSQVVVRAGGITGELFF
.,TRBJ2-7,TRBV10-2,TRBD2,TGCGCCAGCAGACCCTTAACTAGCGGAGCTGGGGACGAGCAGTACTTC,CASRPLTSGAGDEQYF
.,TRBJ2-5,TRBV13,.,TGTGCCAGCAGCTTAGGACAGGGAGGTTTCGAGACCCAGTACTTC,CASSLGQGGFETQYF
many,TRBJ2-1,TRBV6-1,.,TGTGCCAGCCGTGGTCTGGACAATGAGCAGTTCTTC,CASRGLDNEQFF
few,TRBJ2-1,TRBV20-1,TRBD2,TGCAGTGCTAGGGAAGCGGGAGGTCACAATGAGCAGTTCTTC,CSAREAGGHNEQFF
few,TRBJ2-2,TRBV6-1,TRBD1,TGTGCCAGCAGCCCGGACAGGGGGCCCACCGGGGAGCTGTTTTTT,CASSPDRGPTGELFF
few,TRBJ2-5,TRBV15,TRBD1,TGTGCCACCAGCGGATCCGGGACAGATGGGGAGACCCAGTACTTC,CATSGSGTDGETQYF
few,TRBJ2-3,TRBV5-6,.,TGTGCCAGCAGCTTGCGTTTCGATACGCAGTATTTT,CASSLRFDTQYF
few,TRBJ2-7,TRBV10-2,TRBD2,TGCGCCAGCAGTTGGGGACTACAAGCCTACGAGCAGTACTTC,CASSWGLQAYEQYF